This TCR beta chain was identified during a study of blood T cell repertoires in COVID-19. The sample holds a few counts of this clone. Profiling relied on immunoSEQ multiplex PCR, and the TCRdb table lists in-frame clones only, not all of them. The table records 250,000 to 350,000 clones, around 89% of them present only once. The CDR3 runs to 15 residues. V dropped 1 base and J dropped 4; count of bases not matched to a gene: 3. CDR1 is SGHTA and CDR2 is FQGTGA in the germline V gene. Those who participated ranged in age from roughly 18 to 90 years and resided in 20 to 30 US areas. Input material: PBMCs or T cells enriched from blood (not recorded which). The receptor's source is a woman between 18 and 29 years old with acute COVID-19. The gene calls are TRBV7-3 and TRBJ2-2; TRBD1 matches at 7 bases. CDR3 nucleotides: TGTGCCAGCAGCTTAATTCCAGGGGGCACCGGGGAGCTGTTTTTT. It translates to CASSLIPGGTGELFF.